Sequencing of this TCR beta chain was carried out in a study of control samples from healthy donors and cancer patients. Germline loops: CDR1 MRHNA, CDR2 SNTAGT. V was pared by 2 bases and J by 6 bases, with 2 bases of the junction left unmatched. The CDR3 sequence is 15 residues long. Profiling relied on immunoSEQ multiplex PCR, and the TCRdb table lists in-frame clones only, not all of them. The sample yields over 85,000 clones, roughly 90% seen once. The source is a woman aged 55-69 years with lung cancer. The chain employs TRBV6-4 and TRBJ1-5; TRBD1 agrees at 12 bases. Sequenced input: PBMCs. The CDR3 DNA follows: TGTGCCAGCAGTGACGGGACAGGGGGCTGTCAGCCCCAGCATTTT. Translated, it gives CASSDGTGGCQPQHF.